Listed below are T cell receptor beta chains from one sample, sequenced in a study of T-cell reconstitution after alpha-beta-depleted transplantation in children. One entry per CDR3 protein, called by TCRdb with MiXCR from the PCR reads. The table has 500,000 to 650,000 distinct CDR3 sequences, over 10% seen once. This material consisted of PBMCs, mostly from graft donor cells, taken 180 days after TCRalphabeta/CD19-depleted stem cell transplant. The receptors derive from a female patient between 2 and 10 years old who had a stem cell transplant for aplastic anemia, so the T cells may come from the graft donor. Both conserved end residues are part of each CDR3. A D gene is named only where the DNA matches it firmly. Clone size, where shown, is once, few, many, or a class for clones that have expanded.

d_call j_call v_call clone_size cdr3_aa cdr3_nt
TRBD2 TRBJ2-5 TRBV4-3 few CASSHPPGLAPETQYF TGCGCCAGCAGCCATCCCCCGGGACTAGCCCCAGAGACCCAGTACTTC
- TRBJ1-1 TRBV12-3/TRBV12-4 - CASSPGQGRTEAFF TGTGCCAGCAGCCCCGGTCAGGGTCGAACTGAAGCTTTCTTT
- TRBJ2-7 TRBV7-8 many CASSLVDRGEQYF TGTGCCAGCAGCTTAGTAGATCGGGGCGAGCAGTACTTC
TRBD2 TRBJ2-5 TRBV9 few CASSVTSGFQETQYF TGTGCCAGCAGCGTGACTAGCGGGTTCCAAGAGACCCAGTACTTC
TRBD2 TRBJ2-2 TRBV24-1 - CATSDSWVAGVAGELFF TGTGCCACCAGTGATAGCTGGGTAGCGGGAGTGGCCGGGGAGCTGTTTTTT
TRBD2 TRBJ2-5 TRBV12-3/TRBV12-4 few CASSLGTSGRRETQYF TGTGCCAGCAGTTTAGGGACTAGCGGGAGAAGGGAGACCCAGTACTTC
TRBD1 TRBJ2-2 TRBV11-2 few CASSLRSGTGGTGELFF TGTGCCAGCAGCTTACGTTCGGGGACAGGGGGCACCGGGGAGCTGTTTTTT
- TRBJ2-7 TRBV27 - CASSLRQVAGEQYF TGTGCCAGCAGTTTACGGCAGGTGGCGGGCGAGCAGTACTTC
- TRBJ1-1 TRBV12-3/TRBV12-4 many CASSLRSTEAFF TGTGCCAGCAGTTTGAGGAGCACTGAAGCTTTCTTT
- TRBJ2-5 TRBV6-1 once CASSRTEGQAETQYF TGTGCCAGCAGTCGGACGGAGGGGCAGGCAGAGACCCAGTACTTC
- TRBJ1-6 TRBV7-2 few CASSLAIQASPLHF TGTGCCAGCAGCTTAGCGATCCAGGCTTCACCCCTCCACTTT
TRBD1 TRBJ2-7 TRBV6-1 - CASSADRGFYEQYF TGTGCCAGCAGTGCTGACAGGGGGTTCTACGAGCAGTACTTC
- TRBJ2-1 TRBV15 few CATSTRGRFGRAHNEQFF TGTGCCACCAGCACCAGGGGGCGATTCGGGAGGGCCCACAATGAGCAGTTCTTC
TRBD2 TRBJ2-5 TRBV4-3 few CASSQGREGFQETQYF TGCGCCAGCAGCCAAGGGCGGGAGGGCTTCCAAGAGACCCAGTACTTC
TRBD1 TRBJ1-1 TRBV5-1 - CASSSRTGAVTEAFF TGCGCCAGCAGCTCAAGGACAGGGGCTGTCACTGAAGCTTTCTTT
- TRBJ1-1 TRBV18 few CASSPEENTEAFF TGTGCCAGCTCACCAGAAGAGAACACTGAAGCTTTCTTT
TRBD1 TRBJ2-7 TRBV29-1 few CSVPGQGSYEQYF TGCAGCGTACCGGGACAGGGGTCCTACGAGCAGTACTTC
- TRBJ1-5 TRBV12-3/TRBV12-4 few CASSRGLSNQPQHF TGTGCCAGCAGTCGCGGGTTAAGCAATCAGCCCCAGCATTTT
TRBD2 TRBJ2-7 TRBV11-2 - CASSLRISTSGNSYEQYF TGTGCCAGCAGCTTACGTATCTCGACTAGCGGGAACTCCTACGAGCAGTACTTC
- TRBJ1-2 TRBV19 - CASSVTRHYGYTF TGTGCCAGTAGTGTGACACGGCACTATGGCTACACCTTC
TRBD1 TRBJ1-1 TRBV20-1 few CSASPPDRGTGEIYTEAFF TGCAGTGCTAGTCCCCCAGATCGGGGGACAGGAGAAATTTACACTGAAGCTTTCTTT
- TRBJ1-4 TRBV20-1 - CSASRGVEEKLFF TGCAGTGCTAGTCGGGGGGTTGAGGAAAAACTGTTTTTT
TRBD2 TRBJ2-7 TRBV4-2 few CASSHSTSATYEQYF TGTGCCAGCAGCCATTCGACTAGCGCAACCTACGAGCAGTACTTC
- TRBJ2-1 TRBV7-2 - CASSPNRGGRALNEQFF TGTGCCAGCAGCCCCAACCGAGGAGGCAGGGCGCTCAATGAGCAGTTCTTC
- TRBJ2-2 TRBV5-1 many CARGTEYTGELFF TGCGCCAGAGGGACTGAATACACCGGGGAGCTGTTTTTT
TRBD1 TRBJ1-4 TRBV7-2 - CASSLVIGTANEKLFF TGTGCCAGCAGCTTAGTTATCGGGACAGCTAATGAAAAACTGTTTTTT
- TRBJ1-5 TRBV29-1 - CSVDPQAYRNQPQHF TGCAGCGTTGACCCACAGGCGTATCGCAATCAGCCCCAGCATTTT
- TRBJ1-1 TRBV7-2 few CASSLEWGASGAEAFF TGTGCCAGCAGCTTAGAGTGGGGGGCCTCGGGTGCTGAAGCTTTCTTT
- TRBJ1-5 TRBV12-3/TRBV12-4 - CASSPGVHNNQPQHF TGTGCCAGCAGCCCCGGGGTTCATAATAATCAGCCCCAGCATTTT
- TRBJ2-1 TRBV29-1 few CSVEGRDLLSKWSNEQFF TGCAGCGTTGAGGGCCGGGACCTTCTGTCTAAATGGAGCAATGAGCAGTTCTTC
TRBD2 TRBJ2-7 TRBV7-3 few CASSSSGTSGPQYF TGTGCCAGCAGCTCATCCGGGACTAGCGGACCGCAGTACTTC
TRBD2 TRBJ2-1 TRBV7-3 few CASSLTVRSGFSSYNEQFF TGTGCCAGCAGCTTAACAGTACGTAGCGGGTTCTCATCCTACAATGAGCAGTTCTTC
- TRBJ2-3 TRBV24-1 many CATSDRQDLTDTQYF TGTGCCACCAGTGACCGACAGGACCTCACAGATACGCAGTATTTT
TRBD1 TRBJ2-7 TRBV4-2 - CASSPTVSGTGDPYEQYF TGTGCCAGCAGCCCTACCGTTTCCGGGACAGGGGACCCCTACGAGCAGTACTTC
- TRBJ2-3 TRBV27 few CASSLAVASTDTQYF TGTGCCAGCAGTTTAGCGGTCGCTAGCACAGATACGCAGTATTTT
TRBD2 TRBJ2-7 TRBV6-5 few CASSYSSWGGRTYEQYF TGTGCCAGCAGTTACTCATCCTGGGGGGGTAGGACCTACGAGCAGTACTTC